This T cell receptor beta chain comes out of a study of identical twins. Study outcomes and limitations: Cross-sectional statistics, not tracking of the same donors, supported the conclusions.

Remarks on this clonotype: What it recognizes is unknown.

Trimming cost V 0 bases and J 3 bases; bases outside gene matches: 2. Germline CDR1 and CDR2: SGDLS and YYNGEE. The CDR3 consists of 14 residues. MiXCR was run by TCRdb on the 5' RACE reads, yielding one entry per CDR3 protein. The sample lists hundreds of thousands of distinct CDR3 sequences, around 20% occurring once. This sample was also put to use in a study of T cells expressing NK-cell markers.

The source is a woman between 18 and 30 years old in good health. This chain joins TRBV9 and TRBJ2-5, with TRBD1 identical over 7 bases. The sequenced sample consisted of PBMCs. This CDR3 is CASSVVDREETQYF. The CDR3 region has the DNA TGTGCCAGCAGCGTAGTTGACAGGGAAGAGACCCAGTACTTC.